The rows below give T cell receptor beta chains drawn from one sample of a study of identical twins. TCRdb passed the 5' RACE reads through MiXCR, listing each CDR3 protein once. The table has nearly 250,000 distinct CDR3 sequences, approximately 7% seen once. These data were also filed under a second study, of yellow fever vaccine responses in identical twins.

Sequenced: memory (CD45RO+) T cells sorted from blood. These receptors originate from a woman aged 18-29 years in good health. The CDR3 runs from the conserved cysteine through the conserved F or W. Each record gives: J gene, D gene, clone size, V gene, CDR3 DNA, CDR3 protein. The D gene is left open where the match is weak. Size is stated for part of the rows, as once, few or many counts, or as a class when the clone is expanded.

>TRBJ1-2|-|few|TRBV5-1
TGCGCCAGCAGCCCGGGTCAGGACAGTAACAACTATGGCTACACCTTC
CASSPGQDSNNYGYTF
>TRBJ2-2|TRBD2|many|TRBV5-5
TGTGCCAGCAGCCCGACTAGCGGGAACACCGGGGAGCTGTTTTTT
CASSPTSGNTGELFF
>TRBJ1-1|-|few|TRBV6-1
TGTGCCAGCAGCTGGGACGTAAACGGGAACACTGAAGCTTTCTTT
CASSWDVNGNTEAFF
>TRBJ2-2|TRBD2|-|TRBV9
TGTGCCAGCAGCGCTCTAGCGGTCGGGGAGCTGTTTTTT
CASSALAVGELFF
>TRBJ1-2|TRBD1|many|TRBV6-1
TGTGCCAGCAGAAAATCAGGGACAGAAAATGGCTACACCTTC
CASRKSGTENGYTF
>TRBJ1-1|-|many|TRBV4-2
TGTGCCAGCAGCCAAGAGTGGACAGTGAACACTGAAGCTTTCTTT
CASSQEWTVNTEAFF
>TRBJ2-7|-|many|TRBV7-2
TGTGCCAGCAGCTTAGGCGGGAATAGCTACGAGCAGTACTTC
CASSLGGNSYEQYF
>TRBJ2-1|TRBD1|-|TRBV12-3/TRBV12-4
TGTGCCAGCAGTTTTTCTGGACAGGGACGCGTTAAGCAGTTCTTC
CASSFSGQGRVKQFF
>TRBJ2-1|-|many|TRBV11-1
TGTGCCAGCAGCCCAGGGGGGTCCTACAATGAGCAGTTCTTC
CASSPGGSYNEQFF
>TRBJ1-5|-|many|TRBV28
TGTGCCAGCAGTTCAACACGACGTAGCAATCAGCCCCAGCATTTT
CASSSTRRSNQPQHF
>TRBJ2-7|TRBD2|few|TRBV6-5
TGTGCCAGCAGTTATAGCGGGAGGGGCTACGAGCAGTACTTC
CASSYSGRGYEQYF
>TRBJ2-4|TRBD1|-|TRBV11-2
TGTGCCAGCAGCTTAGGACAGGGGAGTTTCATTCAGTACTTC
CASSLGQGSFIQYF
>TRBJ2-5|TRBD2|few|TRBV20-1
TGCAGTGCCCCGCCCCGGACTAGCGGGATCCAAGAGACCCAGTACTTC
CSAPPRTSGIQETQYF
>TRBJ1-2|-|few|TRBV4-1
TGCGCCAGCAGCCAAGAAATCGGGGGGCTGATTGGCTACACCTTC
CASSQEIGGLIGYTF
>TRBJ2-4|-|many|TRBV6-1
TGTGCCAGCAGTGAACCCGGGTCACCCCTGGGAAACATTCAGTACTTC
CASSEPGSPLGNIQYF
>TRBJ2-1|-|many|TRBV7-9
TGTGCCAGCAGCTTAGTGTCGGACTATAATGAGCAGTTCTTC
CASSLVSDYNEQFF
>TRBJ1-5|-|few|TRBV2
TGTGCCAGCAGTGCAGCCTACAATCAGCCCCAGCATTTT
CASSAAYNQPQHF
>TRBJ2-2|TRBD1|few|TRBV6-1
TGTGCCAGCAGTAGGACAGGGACGAACACCGGGGAGCTGTTTTTT
CASSRTGTNTGELFF
>TRBJ2-1|-|-|TRBV3-1
TGTGCCAGCAGCCAAGGGCCAGGGCCTGATGAGCAGTTCTTC
CASSQGPGPDEQFF
>TRBJ2-1|TRBD2|-|TRBV20-1
TGCAGTGCTAGTAGGCCACTAGCGGACTACTCCTACAATGAGCAGTTCTTC
CSASRPLADYSYNEQFF
>TRBJ2-1|TRBD2|many|TRBV24-1
TGTGCCACCAGTGATAAATCAGCGGGGAAGAACAATGAGCAGTTCTTC
CATSDKSAGKNNEQFF
>TRBJ2-1|-|-|TRBV20-1
TGCAGTGCAAAAACAGGGTTTCGGTACAATGAGCAGTTCTTC
CSAKTGFRYNEQFF
>TRBJ1-2|-|few|TRBV7-2
TGTGCCAGCAGCCCTTACATCTCACGTGGCTACACCTTC
CASSPYISRGYTF
>TRBJ2-7|TRBD2|many|TRBV5-1
TGCGCCAGCAGCTTGAGCGTGAATAGCGGGATTTCAGTCTACGAGCAGTACTTC
CASSLSVNSGISVYEQYF
>TRBJ1-4|-|few|TRBV5-1
TGCGCCAGCAGCCCCGCGGTTGGCACTAATGAAAAACTGTTTTTT
CASSPAVGTNEKLFF
>TRBJ2-1|-|-|TRBV4-2
TGTGCCAGCAGCCACTCTGGTGTTCTCGGCAATGAGCAGTTCTTC
CASSHSGVLGNEQFF
>TRBJ1-6|TRBD1|many|TRBV20-1
TGCAGTGCTAGAAGACAGGGGGAGACACCCCTCCACTTT
CSARRQGETPLHF